A single sample is the source of the 29 T cell receptor beta chains below, sequenced in a study of control samples from healthy donors and cancer patients. Here immunoSEQ multiplex PCR was the method, and the copy in TCRdb shows in-frame clones only, minus some. The data show some 150,000 clones, with about 91% seen just once and approximately 3.2% held by the top ten. Specimen: blood. These receptors were obtained from a man aged 25 to 40 in good health.

The chain is built from TRBV11-2 and TRBJ2-2, with D tentatively TRBD2 (5 bases). CDR3 length: 16 amino acids. V was pared by 5 bases and J by 0 bases, with 13 bases between. The germline V gene encodes CDR1 SGHAT and CDR2 FQNNGV. The CDR3 DNA reads as TGTGCCAGCAGCCCTCGTGACGGGACGAACACCGGGGAGCTGTTTTTT. It is translated as CASSPRDGTNTGELFF.

V gene TRBV15 combines with J gene TRBJ2-1; 8 nucleotides agree with TRBD2. The germline gives CDR1 LNHNV, CDR2 YYDKDF (reference sequence). The CDR3 has 14 amino acids. J was trimmed by 7 bases and V by 1 base; bases with no gene match: 3. DNA for the CDR3: TGTGCCACCAGCAGAGCGGGGGGGAATAATGAGCAGTTCTTC. It specifies CATSRAGGNNEQFF.

The CDR3 protein is CASRPAGGPYEQYF. CDR3 nucleotide sequence: TGTGCCAGCAGGCCGGCAGGGGGGCCCTACGAGCAGTACTTC. The chain uses TRBV28 and TRBJ2-7, with TRBD1 as a possible D gene (7 bases). V lost 6 bases, J lost 2 bases, and 14 bases lay in between. This CDR3 has 14 residues. The germline V gene has CDR1 MDHEN and CDR2 SYDVKM.

This clone was seen just once. J is TRBJ1-2 and V is TRBV7-9; 8 bases map to TRBD1. Germline-derived CDR1 and CDR2 are SEHNR and FQNEAQ (reference sequence). There are 12 residues in the CDR3. Trimming at V came to 6 bases and at J to 9 bases, leaving 6 bases not matched to a gene. The CDR3 region has the DNA TGTGCCAGCAGTATTGGACAGGGAAGCTACACCTTC. It is translated as CASSIGQGSYTF.

This clone was observed a single time. The chain recombines TRBV6-5 with TRBJ1-1; 12 bases are shared with TRBD1. The CDR3 consists of 15 residues. The V gene end was trimmed by 6 bases and the J gene end by 0 bases; junction bases not matched to a gene: 2. The germline CDR1 and CDR2 sequences are MNHEY and SVGAGI. The CDR3 reads CASRGTGGMNTEAFF. The CDR3 DNA reads TGTGCCAGCAGGGGGACAGGGGGCATGAACACTGAAGCTTTCTTT.

The gene calls are TRBV19 and TRBJ2-4; 8 nucleotides align to TRBD1. In germline, CDR1 is LNHDA, CDR2 SQIVND (reference sequence). The CDR3 contains 11 residues. V shed 8 bases and J 6 bases; nucleotides not matched to a gene: 0. The CDR3 DNA reads TGTGCCAGTGACAGGGGAAACATTCAGTACTTC. This gives the protein CASDRGNIQYF.

The genes are TRBV30 and TRBJ2-7, with a tentative D call TRBD1 (6 bases). The germline V gene encodes CDR1 GTSNPN and CDR2 SVGIG (reference sequence). The CDR3 contains 14 residues. V was cut by 3 bases and J by 7 bases, with 19 bases left in between. CDR3 protein: CAWRAFTGSGEQYF. CDR3 DNA: TGTGCCTGGAGGGCGTTTACAGGGTCGGGTGAGCAGTACTTC.

This clone was observed a single time. This sequence joins TRBV12-5 and TRBJ1-6; D perhaps matches TRBD1 (5 bases). Trimming removed 1 base from V and 9 bases from J, with 13 bases in between. The CDR3 contains 15 residues. CDR1 is LGHNT, CDR2 FRNRAP, per germline. The CDR3 region is CASGLGPRTFSPLHF. The DNA for the CDR3 is TGTGCTAGTGGTTTGGGCCCCAGGACATTTTCACCCCTCCACTTT.

V gene TRBV28 combines with J gene TRBJ2-2; D uncertain. V dropped 5 bases and J dropped 9 bases, with 10 bases sitting between them. This CDR3 region has 12 residues. Germline V lookup: CDR1 MDHEN, CDR2 SYDVKM. The CDR3 region is CASSLGRRELFF. The CDR3 DNA is TGTGCCAGCAGTCTAGGACGCCGGGAGCTGTTTTTT. Full variable domain (rest looked up from reference TRBV28 and TRBJ2-2): DVKVTQSSRYLVKRTGEKVFLECVQDMDHENMFWYRQDPGLGLRLIYFSYDVKMKEKGDIPEGYSVSREKKERFSLILESASTNQTSMYLCASSLGRRELFFGEGSRLTVL.

This clone has only one observation. The rearrangement joins TRBV19 to TRBJ1-2; 11 bases match TRBD1. The CDR3 contains 12 residues. J gave up 7 bases and V 10 bases, and 5 bases lay outside the gene matches. Germline V gives CDR1 LNHDA, CDR2 SQIVND (reference sequence). The CDR3, as DNA: TGTGCCATCGGACAGGGGGCGATTGGCTACACCTTC. This sequence encodes CAIGQGAIGYTF. The whole variable domain, filled in from reference TRBV19 and TRBJ1-2, reads DGGITQSPKYLFRKEGQNVTLSCEQNLNHDAMYWYRQDPGQGLRLIYYSQIVNDFQKGDIAEGYSVSREKKESFPLTVTSAQKNPTAFYLCAIGQGAIGYTFGSGTRLTVV.

The rearrangement joins TRBV27 to TRBJ2-1, with 11 bases that match TRBD2. With V trimmed by 4 bases and J by 7 bases, 6 bases remained unmatched. The V gene's germline CDR1 is MNHEY and CDR2 SMNVEV (reference sequence). There are 15 residues in the CDR3. CDR3 DNA sequence: TGTGCCAGCAGTTCGCTAGCGGGGGGAAGTAATGAGCAGTTCTTC. It is translated as CASSSLAGGSNEQFF.

The rearrangement links TRBV27 to TRBJ1-5, with a tentative D call TRBD1 (6 bases). CDR3 length: 16 residues. V lost 6 bases, J lost 6 bases, and 21 bases lay in between. Germline CDR1 and CDR2: MNHEY and SMNVEV (reference sequence). CDR3 region: CASSGEAGAFGQPQHF. The CDR3 DNA reads as TGTGCCAGCAGCGGGGAGGCGGGGGCCTTCGGTCAGCCCCAGCATTTT.

The CDR3 spells CASSLMGAPLNTEAFF. For the CDR3, the DNA is TGTGCCAGCAGCTTAATGGGAGCCCCGCTGAACACTGAAGCTTTCTTT. The chain carries TRBV7-6 and TRBJ1-1; D uncertain. CDR3 size: 16 residues. The ends were cut back, 2 bases at V and 0 bases at J, with 13 bases in the middle. Germline V CDR1 and CDR2: SGHVS, FNYEAQ.

The count of this clone is one. The V call is TRBV7-9, the J call TRBJ2-7; maybe TRBD1 (5 bases). Germline CDR1 SEHNR, CDR2 FQNEAQ (reference sequence). V was shortened by 5 bases and J by 5 bases, with 25 bases between the two germline ends. This CDR3 is built from 17 residues. CDR3 residues: CASSQVRRLQGTNEQYF. CDR3 coding DNA: TGTGCCAGCAGCCAAGTTCGACGACTGCAGGGTACAAACGAGCAGTACTTC.

This chain links TRBV2 with TRBJ1-3; 7 bases are a match to TRBD1. CDR1 is SNHLY, CDR2 FYNNEI, per germline. V gave up 9 bases and J gave up 3 bases; unmatched junction bases: 11. The CDR3 totals 15 residues. The CDR3 nucleotides are TGTGCCAGTTCATCCTATCAGGGGGATGGAAACACCATATATTTT. This translates into CASSSYQGDGNTIYF. The variable domain in full, completed from reference TRBV2 and TRBJ1-3, reads EPEVTQTPSHQVTQMGQEVILRCVPISNHLYFYWYRQILGQKVEFLVSFYNNEISEKSEIFDDQFSVERPDGSNFTLKIRSTKLEDSAMYFCASSSYQGDGNTIYFGEGSWLTVV.

The table lists this clone with a count of one. The chain has TRBV19 and TRBJ1-1; D call uncertain. Germline values: CDR1 LNHDA, CDR2 SQIVND (reference sequence). The CDR3 runs to 13 residues. V lost 8 bases and J 0 bases, leaving 10 bases between the germline ends. The CDR3 sequence is CASSRTLNTEAFF. CDR3 nucleotide sequence: TGTGCCAGTTCCCGCACGCTGAACACTGAAGCTTTCTTT. Variable domain in full (rest from reference TRBV19 and TRBJ1-1): DGGITQSPKYLFRKEGQNVTLSCEQNLNHDAMYWYRQDPGQGLRLIYYSQIVNDFQKGDIAEGYSVSREKKESFPLTVTSAQKNPTAFYLCASSRTLNTEAFFGQGTRLTVV.

This chain links TRBV5-1 with TRBJ2-1; the D is unclear. The CDR3 length is 13 residues. Germline CDR1 reads SGHRS; CDR2 reads YFSETQ. Trimming took 0 bases from V and 6 from J, leaving 7 bases between them. CDR3 bases: TGCGCCAGCAGCTTGGAAGGGTTCAATGAGCAGTTCTTC. Translation: CASSLEGFNEQFF.

The chain has TRBV5-3 and TRBJ1-2; no reliable D call. TRBV5-3 is known as an ORF, though its function is uncertain. The CDR3 consists of 14 residues. With 1 base removed from V and 8 bases from J, the gap between germline ends came to 15 bases. CDR3 sequence reads: CARSLTCLLEGYTF. Written as DNA, the CDR3 is TGTGCCAGAAGCTTGACTTGTTTATTGGAAGGCTACACCTTC.

The V gene is TRBV29-1, the J gene TRBJ1-1; 10 positions match TRBD1. Germline V gene sequence: CDR1 SQVTM, CDR2 ANQGSEA. The CDR3 spans 13 residues. V lost 7 bases to trimming and J lost 2 bases; unmatched junction nucleotides: 4. The CDR3 is CSARTGGNTEAFF. CDR3 nucleotide sequence: TGCAGCGCTAGGACAGGGGGAAACACTGAAGCTTTCTTT.

The CDR3 region has the DNA TGTGCCATCAGTGAGGTCGGATCAAACTATGGCTACACCTTC. The encoded protein is CAISEVGSNYGYTF. This chain uses TRBV10-3 with TRBJ1-2; D ambiguous. The CDR3 consists of 14 residues. The V gene's germline CDR1 is ENHRY and CDR2 SYGVKD. V gave up 2 bases and J gave up 2 bases, with 9 bases separating them.

The chain uses TRBV13 and TRBJ2-2; unclear D gene. Germline lookup yields CDR1 PRHDT and CDR2 FYEKMQ (reference sequence). V was trimmed by 2 bases and J by 6 bases, leaving 4 bases between them. This CDR3 spans 12 amino acids. The CDR3 sequence: CASSLPAGELFF. Written as DNA, the CDR3 is TGTGCCAGCAGCTTACCCGCCGGGGAGCTGTTTTTT.

This chain links TRBV14 with TRBJ2-5; tentatively, D is TRBD1 (5 bases). Germline CDR1 SGHDN, CDR2 FVKESK. V was clipped by 5 bases and J by 4 bases, with 20 bases between them. The CDR3 loop spans 16 amino acids. DNA for the CDR3: TGTGCCAGCAGCGACAGTGCGGCCCCAGGCATAGAGACCCAGTACTTC. Protein sequence: CASSDSAAPGIETQYF.

J is TRBJ1-2 and V is TRBV10-1; D gene unclear. This CDR3 has 15 residues. Trimming removed 0 bases from V and 6 bases from J, with 14 bases in between. In germline, CDR1 is WNHNN, CDR2 SYGVQD (reference sequence). CDR3 protein: CASSESIGIWNGYTF. The CDR3 DNA sequence: TGCGCCAGCAGTGAGTCGATAGGTATTTGGAATGGCTACACCTTC.

The chain couples TRBV5-1 to TRBJ2-5, with 8 bases lining up with TRBD2. The CDR3 totals 14 residues. V shed 5 bases, J shed 5 bases, and the junction held 8 bases outside the gene matches. Germline CDR1 is SGHRS and CDR2 is YFSETQ. The DNA of the CDR3 is TGCGCCAGCAGTGTTGGCGGGGGGCGGGAGACCCAGTACTTC. This sequence encodes CASSVGGGRETQYF.

This CDR3 is CASSTRDREAFF. The CDR3 DNA reads TGTGCCAGCAGCACCCGGGACAGGGAGGCTTTCTTT. The gene calls are TRBV5-8 and TRBJ1-1; TRBD1 aligns across 9 bases. The J segment lost 11 bases and the V segment lost 4 bases, leaving 6 bases of the junction unmatched. Looked up from germline, CDR1 is SGHTS and CDR2 is YDEGEE. The CDR3 totals 12 residues.

This chain links TRBV11-3 with TRBJ2-1; D remains unclear. V was cut by 3 bases and J by 8 bases, with 11 bases left in between. The CDR3 contains 13 residues. CDR1 SGHNT and CDR2 YENEEA come from the germline V gene. CDR3 sequence (DNA): TGTGCCAGCAGCTTCGAGCGCAAGGATGAGCAGTTCTTC. Translation: CASSFERKDEQFF. The complete variable domain, with remaining parts taken from reference TRBV11-3 and TRBJ2-1, reads EAGVVQSPRYKIIEKKQPVAFWCNPISGHNTLYWYLQNLGQGPELLIRYENEEAVDDSQLPKDRFSAERLKGVDSTLKIQPAELGDSAVYLCASSFERKDEQFFGPGTRLTVL.

The chain joins TRBV5-5 to TRBJ2-2, with 7 bases fitting TRBD1. The CDR3 has 15 residues. The V segment lost 6 bases and the J segment 2 bases; nucleotides outside the gene matches: 7. The germline CDR1 and CDR2 sequences are SGHKS and YYEKEE (reference sequence). The CDR3 nucleotides are TGTGCCAGCACCCAGTGGGACAGTAACACCGGGGAGCTGTTTTTT. Its translation is CASTQWDSNTGELFF.

This CDR3 is CASSLAGGPGTDTQYF. CDR3 coding DNA: TGTGCCAGTAGTCTGGCGGGGGGGCCAGGCACAGATACGCAGTATTTT. The chain is built from TRBV19 and TRBJ2-3; 9 nucleotides line up with TRBD2. This CDR3 is built from 16 residues. V shed 5 bases, J shed 1 base, and the junction held 7 bases outside the gene matches. The V gene's germline CDR1 is LNHDA and CDR2 SQIVND (reference sequence).

This rearrangement joins TRBV2 to TRBJ1-3; 7 bases map to TRBD1. V shed 6 bases and J 1 base; nucleotides not matched to a gene: 9. Germline lookup yields CDR1 SNHLY and CDR2 FYNNEI. This CDR3 has 16 amino acids. The CDR3 nucleotides read TGTGCCAGCAGAGCTCTGACAGGGCGATCTGGAAACACCATATATTTT. It encodes CASRALTGRSGNTIYF.